These 25 T cell receptor beta chains were all obtained from the same sample, sequenced in a study of blood T cell repertoires in COVID-19. The table came from immunoSEQ multiplex PCR; TCRdb's copy has only in-frame clones and leaves some out. The sample lists approximately 450,000 clones; roughly nine tenths were seen once. Sequencing was done on a sample of PBMCs or T cells enriched from blood (not recorded which). These receptors were collected from a man aged 30 to 39 who had recovered from COVID-19.

The chain joins TRBV27 to TRBJ2-7; D perhaps matches TRBD1 (6 bases). The CDR3 runs 14 residues. With 4 bases removed from V and 1 base from J, the gap between germline ends came to 11 bases. Germline V CDR1 and CDR2: MNHEY, SMNVEV (reference sequence). The CDR3: CASSYQGTSYEQYF. The CDR3 DNA is TGTGCCAGCAGTTACCAGGGGACATCCTACGAGCAGTACTTC.

The rearrangement links TRBV4-2 to TRBJ2-1; 9 nucleotides align to TRBD1. The CDR3 length is 16 residues. From germline, CDR1 is LGHNA and CDR2 YNFKEQ. The trim removed 4 bases at V and 5 bases at J, leaving 9 bases unmatched. Here the CDR3 DNA reads TGTGCCAGCAGCCCTGGGGGAGACAGGGGGAACAATGAGCAGTTCTTC. Translating it yields CASSPGGDRGNNEQFF.

This clone has only one observation. The CDR3 sequence is CASQKGRGLDEAFF. The CDR3 DNA sequence: TGTGCCAGCCAAAAGGGCAGGGGTCTCGATGAAGCTTTCTTT. V is TRBV27 and J is TRBJ1-1, with D tentatively TRBD1 (6 bases). There are 14 residues in the CDR3. Looked up from germline, CDR1 is MNHEY and CDR2 is SMNVEV (reference sequence). The V end was cut by 8 bases, the J end by 7 bases, with 20 bases between.

The chain joins TRBV7-9 to TRBJ2-7; 7 nucleotides agree with TRBD2. V dropped 6 bases and J dropped 0; count of bases not matched to a gene: 8. Germline assignment: CDR1 SEHNR and CDR2 FQNEAQ (reference sequence). CDR3 length: 15 residues. This CDR3 reads CASSWGGAVSYEQYF. The CDR3 DNA is TGTGCCAGCAGTTGGGGAGGGGCTGTCTCCTACGAGCAGTACTTC.

About this clone itself: Other nucleotide sequences from this sample produce the same CDR3. The V call is TRBV12-3 or TRBV12-4, the J call TRBJ1-2, with 7 bases that match TRBD1. J lost 4 bases, V lost 3 bases, and 2 bases had no gene match. This CDR3 has 13 residues. In DNA form, the CDR3 reads TGTGCCAGCAGTTTGGACAGGAGCTATGGCTACACCTTC. It codes for CASSLDRSYGYTF.

The CDR3 nucleotides read TGTGCCAGCATCAAGAGGACTAGCGGGACCGATGAGCAGTTCTTC. Protein sequence: CASIKRTSGTDEQFF. The chain employs TRBV27 and TRBJ2-1, with TRBD2 identical over 12 bases. This CDR3 region has 15 residues. From germline, CDR1 is MNHEY and CDR2 SMNVEV (reference sequence). After removal of 7 bases from V and 8 bases from J, the junction contained 9 bases not matched to a gene.

The genes are TRBV28 and TRBJ1-1, with D maybe TRBD1 (6 bases). The CDR3 covers 13 residues. In germline, CDR1 is MDHEN, CDR2 SYDVKM. V lost 5 bases to trimming and J lost 11 bases, with 18 bases between them. The CDR3 region is CASSKHETGTAFF. For the CDR3, the DNA is TGTGCCAGCAGTAAACATGAGACAGGTACGGCTTTCTTT.

V is TRBV2 and J is TRBJ1-6, with TRBD1 identical over 11 bases. The CDR3 sequence is 14 residues long. Germline V gives CDR1 SNHLY, CDR2 FYNNEI. V lost 6 bases to trimming and J lost 9 bases; unmatched junction nucleotides: 4. The CDR3 nucleotides are TGTGCCAGCAGAACCGGGACAGGGGGTTCACCCCTCCACTTT. Its translation is CASRTGTGGSPLHF.

The CDR3 is CSVETLSGQTQYF. DNA of the CDR3: TGCAGCGTTGAAACACTCTCGGGTCAGACCCAGTACTTC. This chain joins TRBV29-1 and TRBJ2-5; D is ambiguous. The CDR3 totals 13 residues. Deletions cut 2 bases from V and 6 bases from J, with 13 bases between. Germline V gives CDR1 SQVTM, CDR2 ANQGSEA.

The V and J genes are TRBV20-1 and TRBJ1-2, with D unclear. V dropped 3 bases and J dropped 6 bases, with 5 bases sitting between them. CDR3 size: 10 residues. Germline-derived CDR1 and CDR2 are DFQATT and SNEGSKA (reference sequence). The CDR3 region has the DNA TGCAGTGCTAGCCCCAATGGCTACACCTTC. As protein: CSASPNGYTF.

With respect to this clone: Other nucleotide sequences from this sample produce the same CDR3. The chain recombines TRBV12-3 or TRBV12-4 with TRBJ1-5; 8 bases agree with TRBD1. With 6 bases clipped from V and 4 bases from J, the junction kept 2 bases outside the gene matches. There are 13 residues in the CDR3. The CDR3 sequence: CASSRQGNQPQHF. CDR3 in DNA: TGTGCCAGCAGCCGACAGGGGAATCAGCCCCAGCATTTT.

V is TRBV7-2 and J is TRBJ2-3; 7 nucleotides align to TRBD2. J gave up 3 bases and V 3 bases, and 6 bases lay outside the gene matches. Looked up from germline, CDR1 is SGHTA and CDR2 is FQGNSA. This CDR3 contains 15 residues. This CDR3 reads CASSLGGSLTDTQYF. CDR3 DNA: TGTGCCAGCAGCTTGGGCGGGAGTTTGACAGATACGCAGTATTTT.

This chain links TRBV19 with TRBJ1-5, with a possible D match to TRBD1 (6 bases). Germline V gives CDR1 LNHDA, CDR2 SQIVND (reference sequence). The CDR3 runs 17 residues. The germline V and J ends were trimmed by 7 bases and 2 bases, with 21 bases remaining between them. CDR3 nucleotide sequence: TGTGCCAGTACCTCGAGAAGGGGGTTGATTGGCAATCAGCCCCAGCATTTT. This sequence encodes CASTSRRGLIGNQPQHF. The whole variable domain, filled in from reference TRBV19 and TRBJ1-5, reads DGGITQSPKYLFRKEGQNVTLSCEQNLNHDAMYWYRQDPGQGLRLIYYSQIVNDFQKGDIAEGYSVSREKKESFPLTVTSAQKNPTAFYLCASTSRRGLIGNQPQHFGDGTRLSIL.

The chain links TRBV28 to TRBJ1-5, with a weak D call TRBD1 (5 bases). The V gene lost 0 bases and the J gene lost 5 bases, with 14 bases spanning the gap. Germline V gene lookup returns CDR1 MDHEN and CDR2 SYDVKM. The CDR3 sequence is 16 residues long. The CDR3 nucleotides are TGTGCCAGCAGTTTATGGCAGGGAGGCAGCGATCAGCCCCAGCATTTT. Protein product: CASSLWQGGSDQPQHF.

V is TRBV2 and J is TRBJ1-4; D call uncertain. Germline assignment: CDR1 SNHLY and CDR2 FYNNEI. The V end was cut by 5 bases, the J end by 5 bases, with 12 bases between. CDR3 length: 14 amino acids. CDR3 in amino acids: CASSNNSPNEKLFF. Here the CDR3 DNA reads TGTGCCAGCAGTAATAACAGCCCCAATGAAAAACTGTTTTTT.

The count of this clone is one. Within the sample, other DNA sequences also encode this same CDR3. The chain joins TRBV5-1 to TRBJ2-3, with D uncertain. The CDR3 runs 14 residues. CDR1 and CDR2 from the germline V gene are SGHRS and YFSETQ. Trimming removed 2 bases from V and 2 bases from J, with 9 bases in between. The CDR3 region has the DNA TGCGCCAGCAGCTTAGGCGGCTACACAGATACGCAGTATTTT. This gives the protein CASSLGGYTDTQYF.

This sequence joins TRBV6-5 and TRBJ2-5, with D tentatively TRBD1 (5 bases). V dropped 6 bases and J dropped 1 base, with 9 bases sitting between them. CDR3 length: 13 amino acids. Germline V gives CDR1 MNHEY, CDR2 SVGAGI. The CDR3: CASRPTVQETQYF. The CDR3 coding sequence is TGTGCCAGCAGACCGACAGTCCAAGAGACCCAGTACTTC.

V gene TRBV5-1 combines with J gene TRBJ2-7; a weak D match, TRBD2 (5 bases). V lost 6 bases, J lost 2 bases, and 6 bases lay in between. Per germline, CDR1 SGHRS and CDR2 YFSETQ. CDR3 length: 11 amino acids. CDR3 coding DNA: TGCGCCAGCACGGAGGCCTACGAGCAGTACTTC. It codes for CASTEAYEQYF.

This clone was detected many times. The gene calls are TRBV3-1 (or the pseudogene TRBV3-2) and TRBJ1-2; D is undetermined. V dropped 0 bases and J dropped 7 bases, with 6 bases sitting between them. Germline values: CDR1 LGHDT, CDR2 YNNKEL (reference sequence). The CDR3 consists of 12 residues. The chain's CDR3 is CASSQDSRGYTF. In DNA, the CDR3 is TGTGCCAGCAGCCAAGACAGTCGTGGCTACACCTTC.

To note about this clone: Distinct nucleotide sequences in the sample also encode this CDR3. The chain is built from TRBV5-1 and TRBJ2-7; 7 nucleotides match TRBD2. Germline assignment: CDR1 SGHRS and CDR2 YFSETQ. This CDR3 spans 14 amino acids. With 3 bases clipped from V and 1 base from J, the junction kept 4 bases outside the gene matches. CDR3 protein: CASSSTGGSYEQYF. CDR3 DNA: TGCGCCAGCAGCTCGACGGGGGGATCCTACGAGCAGTACTTC.

The rearrangement links TRBV11-2 to TRBJ2-3; TRBD2 matches 8 bases. Germline V gene data show CDR1 as SGHAT and CDR2 as FQNNGV. Trimming removed 3 bases from V and 1 base from J; junction bases left unmatched: 6. The CDR3 is 16 amino acids. The CDR3, as DNA: TGTGCCAGCAGCTTGGCCCTAGCGGGCGGCACAGATACGCAGTATTTT. Encoded protein: CASSLALAGGTDTQYF. The full variable domain, completed using reference TRBV11-2 and TRBJ2-3, is EAGVAQSPRYKIIEKRQSVAFWCNPISGHATLYWYQQILGQGPKLLIQFQNNGVVDDSQLPKDRFSAERLKGVDSTLKIQPAKLEDSAVYLCASSLALAGGTDTQYFGPGTRLTVL.

The chain joins TRBV30 to TRBJ2-2; 12 positions match TRBD2. The CDR3 is made up of 16 amino acids. The germline V gene has CDR1 GTSNPN and CDR2 SVGIG (reference sequence). The junction had 12 bases not matched to a gene; V was cut back by 7 bases and J by 6 bases. CDR3 amino acids: CASVATSGRSSGELFF. The DNA of the CDR3 is TGTGCCTCAGTCGCGACTAGCGGGAGAAGTTCCGGGGAGCTGTTTTTT.

The chain uses TRBV10-3 and TRBJ2-3, with 9 bases fitting TRBD2. Germline trimming cut 10 bases from V and 2 bases from J; bases unmatched to any gene: 10. The CDR3 spans 15 residues. CDR1 is ENHRY and CDR2 is SYGVKD in the germline V gene. CDR3 region: CATRSRTSDTDTQYF. CDR3 nucleotides: TGTGCCACCCGATCCCGGACTAGCGACACAGATACGCAGTATTTT.

The V and J genes are TRBV13 and TRBJ2-3, with a possible D match to TRBD2 (5 bases). V was cut by 5 bases and J by 4 bases, with 13 bases left in between. CDR1 and CDR2 (germline): PRHDT, FYEKMQ (reference sequence). The CDR3 is 14 amino acids. The CDR3 region has the DNA TGTGCCAGCAGCCCCCCGGCCGGGGCAGATACGCAGTATTTT. Its translation is CASSPPAGADTQYF.

The chain joins TRBV5-1 to TRBJ2-2; 8 positions agree with TRBD2. The ends lost 4 bases at V and 0 bases at J; junction bases unmatched: 2. The CDR3 totals 15 residues. Germline CDR1 is SGHRS and CDR2 is YFSETQ. This CDR3 is CASSRGGSNTGELFF. The CDR3 DNA is TGCGCCAGCAGCCGGGGGGGTTCGAACACCGGGGAGCTGTTTTTT. Based on the CDR3 plus reference TRBV5-1 and TRBJ2-2, the full variable domain is KAGVTQTPRYLIKTRGQQVTLSCSPISGHRSVSWYQQTPGQGLQFLFEYFSETQRNKGNFPGRFSGRQFSNSRSEMNVSTLELGDSALYLCASSRGGSNTGELFFGEGSRLTVL.